This T cell receptor beta chain comes out of a study of early T cells in non-severe SARS-CoV-2 infection. The overall study: The sequenced material was bulk RNA from unsorted whole blood, and its chains were unpaired. The study's findings and limits: In VDJdb matching, anti-spike CD8 responses were favored while private and CD4 specificities went missing.

Researchers attached unique molecular identifiers to individual cDNA molecules. TCRdb fed the 5' RACE reads into MiXCR, producing one record per CDR3 protein. The data show about 20,000 distinct CDR3 sequences, with 3% to 4% seen just once and around 5.6% held by the top ten. This clonotype was picked up many times. Its antigen is unidentified. Germline lookup yields CDR1 SGHRS and CDR2 YFSETQ. V was shortened by 4 bases and J by 3 bases, with 16 bases between the two germline ends. The CDR3 spans 15 residues. This chain connects TRBV5-1 to TRBJ1-1; D gene unclear. The sample taken for sequencing was whole blood. This TCR was sampled from an adult who was a healthcare worker with PCR-confirmed SARS-CoV-2 infection or an uninfected control (not recorded which). DNA for the CDR3: TGCGCCAGCAGCACCGGACGGAGATCGGACACTGAAGCTTTCTTT. Residues: CASSTGRRSDTEAFF.